One and the same sample provided the 21 T cell receptor beta chains below, sequenced in a study of control samples from healthy donors and cancer patients. Assay used: immunoSEQ multiplex PCR; TCRdb lists only in-frame clones, some missing. The top ten hold 7.5% to 9% of the sample, which has 70,000 to 100,000 clones, around nine tenths seen once. Sequencing was done on a sample of blood. Source of these receptors: a woman aged 55-69 years in good health.

The chain's CDR3 is CASSLSVGSYNEQFF. As DNA, the CDR3 is TGTGCCAGCAGCCTTAGCGTGGGTTCCTACAATGAGCAGTTCTTC. The V and J genes are TRBV11-2 and TRBJ2-1, with a possible D match to TRBD2 (5 bases). Per germline, CDR1 SGHAT and CDR2 FQNNGV. The CDR3 sequence is 15 residues long. With 5 bases removed from V and 1 base from J, the gap between germline ends came to 12 bases.

The rearrangement uses TRBV2 and TRBJ1-1; 7 bases line up with TRBD1. The CDR3 is 18 residues long. Trimming at V came to 2 bases and at J to 1 base, leaving 13 bases not matched to a gene. Per the germline V gene, CDR1 is SNHLY and CDR2 is FYNNEI. The CDR3 is CASSETRVRGQENTEAFF. The CDR3 coding sequence is TGTGCCAGCAGTGAAACCCGCGTTAGAGGACAGGAGAACACTGAAGCTTTCTTT.

V and J are TRBV2 and TRBJ1-2, with a weak D call TRBD1 (6 bases). The CDR3 is 12 residues long. The V and J ends lost 6 bases and 8 bases respectively, with 13 bases between them. Germline CDR1 is SNHLY and CDR2 is FYNNEI. CDR3 nucleotide sequence: TGTGCCAGCAGGATACAGGGAGGAGGCTACACCTTC. This encodes CASRIQGGGYTF.

This chain joins TRBV2 and TRBJ1-2; D may be TRBD1 (6 bases). CDR1 SNHLY and CDR2 FYNNEI come from the germline V gene. V gave up 1 base and J gave up 10 bases, with 13 bases separating them. The CDR3 spans 13 residues. The CDR3 loop is CASSEVDSWDYTF. DNA for the CDR3: TGTGCCAGCAGTGAAGTGGACAGCTGGGACTACACCTTC.

The rearrangement joins TRBV19 to TRBJ1-2; 8 nucleotides match TRBD1. CDR1 and CDR2 (germline): LNHDA, SQIVND (reference sequence). The CDR3 totals 14 residues. The V and J ends lost 5 bases and 4 bases, in that order; junction bases with no gene match: 6. CDR3 nucleotide sequence: TGTGCCAGTAGTCAGACAGGGGACTCCTATGGCTACACCTTC. Translating it yields CASSQTGDSYGYTF.

This chain links TRBV28 with TRBJ2-7, with 7 bases aligning to TRBD2. The CDR3 contains 14 residues. Germline V gene data show CDR1 as MDHEN and CDR2 as SYDVKM. J was trimmed by 2 bases and V by 3 bases; bases with no gene match: 4. For the CDR3, the DNA is TGTGCCAGCAGTTTCCCGGGAGGTACCTACGAGCAGTACTTC. Amino acid sequence: CASSFPGGTYEQYF.

This chain links TRBV27 with TRBJ2-2; D remains ambiguous. This CDR3 is built from 13 residues. The germline V and J ends were trimmed by 3 bases and 6 bases, with 8 bases remaining between them. CDR1 and CDR2 (germline): MNHEY, SMNVEV (reference sequence). CDR3: CASSFRFPGELFF. CDR3 bases: TGTGCCAGCAGTTTTAGGTTCCCCGGGGAGCTGTTTTTT.

The rearrangement links TRBV7-2 to TRBJ2-2, with unresolved D. The V and J ends lost 2 bases and 0 bases respectively, with 10 bases between them. The CDR3 sequence is 16 residues long. From germline, CDR1 is SGHTA and CDR2 FQGNSA. CDR3 residues: CASSLFGSANTGELFF. As DNA, the CDR3 is TGTGCCAGCAGCTTATTCGGATCCGCGAACACCGGGGAGCTGTTTTTT.

The chain uses TRBV10-3 and TRBJ2-7; 10 bases are shared with TRBD1. The germline gives CDR1 ENHRY, CDR2 SYGVKD. J was trimmed by 4 bases and V by 4 bases; bases with no gene match: 4. This CDR3 has 14 amino acids. The CDR3 bases are TGTGCCATCAGTGTTGGGACAGGGGTGTACGAGCAGTACTTC. Protein: CAISVGTGVYEQYF.

The V gene is TRBV3-1 (or the pseudogene TRBV3-2), the J gene TRBJ2-3, with 14 bases aligning to TRBD2. Germline CDR1 is LGHDT and CDR2 is YNNKEL (reference sequence). This CDR3 comprises 15 residues. V gave up 6 bases and J gave up 4 bases; unmatched junction bases: 3. CDR3 coding DNA: TGTGCCAGCAGAAGGACTAGCGGGAGGTCAGATACGCAGTATTTT. Protein: CASRRTSGRSDTQYF.

This chain links TRBV5-1 with TRBJ1-2; the D is unclear. Trimming took off 0 bases at V and 5 bases at J, with 11 bases between the two ends. Germline lookup yields CDR1 SGHRS and CDR2 YFSETQ. The CDR3 totals 14 residues. For the CDR3, the DNA is TGCGCCAGCAGCTTGGACGGAGGAAGATATGGCTACACCTTC. It specifies CASSLDGGRYGYTF.

This chain links TRBV19 with TRBJ2-7; possible D gene TRBD2, 5 bases. The V gene's germline CDR1 is LNHDA and CDR2 SQIVND (reference sequence). V gave up 5 bases and J gave up 1 base, with 18 bases separating them. The CDR3 contains 16 residues. The CDR3 nucleotides read TGTGCCAGTAGTCCCGAGCGGTTCGGGGTGTCCTACGAGCAGTACTTC. Residues: CASSPERFGVSYEQYF.

V usage is TRBV27 and J usage is TRBJ1-2; D is possibly TRBD1 (5 bases). Germline values: CDR1 MNHEY, CDR2 SMNVEV (reference sequence). Trimming left V 0 bases short and J 8 bases short, with 22 bases between. The CDR3 is 17 amino acids. The CDR3 here is CASSLSYGTLPLGGYTF. The CDR3 DNA reads TGTGCCAGCAGTTTATCGTATGGGACTCTCCCCTTGGGAGGCTACACCTTC.

CDR3 in DNA: TGTGCCAGCAGTTACGGCGCGAACACCGGGGAGCTGTTTTTT. The encoded protein is CASSYGANTGELFF. The rearrangement links TRBV6-5 to TRBJ2-2, with D unclear. This CDR3 has 14 amino acids. Trimming took off 2 bases at V and 0 bases at J, with 4 bases between the two ends. CDR1 MNHEY and CDR2 SVGAGI come from the germline V gene.

The chain uses TRBV5-4 and TRBJ2-4; TRBD2 aligns across 7 bases. The germline V gene encodes CDR1 SGHNT and CDR2 YYREEE (reference sequence). V lost 3 bases and J lost 0; bases outside the gene matches: 9. The CDR3 is 17 amino acids. CDR3 DNA: TGTGCCAGCAGCTCCCCTAGCGGAGGGATAGCCAAAAACATTCAGTACTTC. Translated: CASSSPSGGIAKNIQYF.

The DNA of the CDR3 is TGTGCCAGCAGTTACGTGGCCCCACATCAGCCCCAGCATTTT. Protein: CASSYVAPHQPQHF. The chain combines TRBV6-2 or TRBV6-3 with TRBJ1-5; no firm D call. From germline, CDR1 is MNHEY and CDR2 SVGEGT. V gave up 2 bases and J gave up 5 bases, with 10 bases separating them. The length of the CDR3 is 14 residues.

The chain couples TRBV6-1 to TRBJ2-2, with D perhaps TRBD1 (5 bases). Germline loops: CDR1 MNHNS, CDR2 SASEGT. The CDR3 totals 16 residues. V shed 5 bases and J shed 2 bases, with 15 bases lying between them. CDR3 protein: CASSKERTRNTGELFF. Written as DNA, the CDR3 is TGTGCCAGCAGTAAAGAACGGACAAGAAACACCGGGGAGCTGTTTTTT.

The V and J genes are TRBV19 and TRBJ1-5; no definite D call. Germline V gene data show CDR1 as LNHDA and CDR2 as SQIVND (reference sequence). The length of the CDR3 is 12 residues. The V end was cut by 6 bases, the J end by 4 bases, with 7 bases between. In DNA form, the CDR3 reads TGTGCCAGTAGCCGACAAAATCAGCCCCAGCATTTT. Translated, it gives CASSRQNQPQHF.

This rearrangement joins TRBV7-2 to TRBJ1-5; the D is unclear. In germline, CDR1 is SGHTA, CDR2 FQGNSA. Trimming pared 5 bases from V and 5 bases from J, leaving 10 bases between. The CDR3 is made up of 13 amino acids. The CDR3 region has the DNA TGTGCCAGCAGCCTAATGCGAGATCAGCCCCAGCATTTT. This gives the protein CASSLMRDQPQHF.

This clone turned up a few times. This chain connects TRBV4-3 to TRBJ1-4; D not resolved. The CDR3 runs 16 residues. Germline values: CDR1 LGHNA, CDR2 YSLEER. Trimming left V 0 bases short and J 7 bases short, with 15 bases between. The CDR3 region is CASSQDGEGFVEKLFF. CDR3 nucleotides: TGCGCCAGCAGCCAAGATGGGGAGGGTTTCGTTGAAAAACTGTTTTTT.

V is TRBV7-9 and J is TRBJ1-6; D is undetermined. The CDR3 has 15 amino acids. V lost 5 bases and J 8 bases, leaving 16 bases between the germline ends. Germline V gene sequence: CDR1 SEHNR, CDR2 FQNEAQ (reference sequence). Here the CDR3 DNA reads TGTGCCAGCAGCCCAGAACTCCCTGGGGATTCACCCCTCCACTTT. Amino acids: CASSPELPGDSPLHF. Variable domain in full (rest from reference TRBV7-9 and TRBJ1-6): DTGVSQNPRHKITKRGQNVTFRCDPISEHNRLYWYRQTLGQGPEFLTYFQNEAQLEKSRLLSDRFSAERPKGSFSTLEIQRTEQGDSAMYLCASSPELPGDSPLHFGNGTRLTVT.